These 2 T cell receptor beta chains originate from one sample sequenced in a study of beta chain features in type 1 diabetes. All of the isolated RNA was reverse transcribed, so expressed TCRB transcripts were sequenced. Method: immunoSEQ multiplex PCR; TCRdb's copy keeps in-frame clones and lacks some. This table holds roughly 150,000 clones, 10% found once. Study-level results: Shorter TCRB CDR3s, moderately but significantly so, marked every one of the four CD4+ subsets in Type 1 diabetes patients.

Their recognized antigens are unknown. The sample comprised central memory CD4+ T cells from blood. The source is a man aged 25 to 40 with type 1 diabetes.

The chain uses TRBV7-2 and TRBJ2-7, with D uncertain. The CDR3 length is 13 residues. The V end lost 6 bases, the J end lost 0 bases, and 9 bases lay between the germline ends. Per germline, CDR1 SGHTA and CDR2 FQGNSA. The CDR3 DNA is TGTGCCAGCAGTTTGGAGAGCTCCTACGAGCAGTACTTC. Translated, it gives CASSLESSYEQYF.

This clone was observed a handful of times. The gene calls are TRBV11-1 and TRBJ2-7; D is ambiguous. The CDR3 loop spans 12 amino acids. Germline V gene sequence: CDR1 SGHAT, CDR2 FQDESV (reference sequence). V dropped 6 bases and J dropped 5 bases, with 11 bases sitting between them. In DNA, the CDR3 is TGTGCCAGCAGGGATAGTAGCCACGAGCAGTACTTC. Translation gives CASRDSSHEQYF.